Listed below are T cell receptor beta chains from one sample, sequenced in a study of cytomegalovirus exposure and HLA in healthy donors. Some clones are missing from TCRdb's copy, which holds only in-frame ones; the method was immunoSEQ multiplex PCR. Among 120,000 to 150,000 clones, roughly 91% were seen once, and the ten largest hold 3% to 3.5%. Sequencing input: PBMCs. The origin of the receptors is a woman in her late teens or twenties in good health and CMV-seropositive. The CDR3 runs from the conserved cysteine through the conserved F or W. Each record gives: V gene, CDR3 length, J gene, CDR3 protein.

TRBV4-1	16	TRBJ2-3	CASSQVGTGIADTQYF
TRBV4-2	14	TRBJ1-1	CASSQGDRGLEAFF
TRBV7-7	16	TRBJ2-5	CASSPGLAQFQETQYF
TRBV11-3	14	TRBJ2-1	CASRYYGSQQEQFF
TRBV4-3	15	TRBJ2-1	CASSQDRGSGNEQFF
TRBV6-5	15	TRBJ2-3	CASSYSAGGPDTQYF
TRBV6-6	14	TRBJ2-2	CASIPSENTGELFF
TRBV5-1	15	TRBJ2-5	CASSAIGTGQETQYF
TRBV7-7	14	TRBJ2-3	CASSSSGRGDTQYF
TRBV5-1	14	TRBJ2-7	CASSLGDLSYEQYF
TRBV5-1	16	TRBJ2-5	CASSLGVAAGLKTQYF
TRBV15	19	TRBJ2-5	CATSRDWRDSDTFQETQYF
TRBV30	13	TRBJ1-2	CAWSPGFNYGYTF
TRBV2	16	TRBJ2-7	CASIRRGGGSSYEQYF
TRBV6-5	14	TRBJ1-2	CASSYNRDSYGYTF
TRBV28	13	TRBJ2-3	CASSYRGEDTQYF
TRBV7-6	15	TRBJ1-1	CASSQGTGGNTEAFF
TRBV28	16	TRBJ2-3	CASSFRGQGGTDTQYF
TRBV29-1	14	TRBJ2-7	CSVELSSGSYEQYF
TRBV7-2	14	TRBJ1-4	CASSSRDSNEKLFF
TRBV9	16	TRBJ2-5	CASSVSAGGTGETQYF
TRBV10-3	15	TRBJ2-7	CAIRPDSVVGYEQYF
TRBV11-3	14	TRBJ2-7	CASSLASGTYEQYF
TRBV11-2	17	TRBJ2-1	CASSPTLLAGGSNEQFF
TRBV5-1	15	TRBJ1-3	CASSQGLRAGNTIYF
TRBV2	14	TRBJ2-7	CASSQKAGFYEQYF
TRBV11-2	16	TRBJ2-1	CASSVLAGGTYNEQFF
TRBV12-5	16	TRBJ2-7	CASGPYSGQGNYEQYF
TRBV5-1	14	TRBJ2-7	CASSRRETVHEQYF
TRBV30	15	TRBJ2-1	CAWSVLSPGGGEQFF
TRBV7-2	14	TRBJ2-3	CASSLGHEADTQYF
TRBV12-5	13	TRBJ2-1	CASGLRGYNEQFF
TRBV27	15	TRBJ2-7	CASSLFRGRAREQYF
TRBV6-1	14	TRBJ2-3	CASSLPGGADTQYF
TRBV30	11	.	CAWTTTYEQYF
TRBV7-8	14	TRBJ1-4	CASSAGTGAEKLFF
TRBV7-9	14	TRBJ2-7	CASSSRQGAYEQYF
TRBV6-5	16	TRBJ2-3	CASSYGGLAGTDTQYF
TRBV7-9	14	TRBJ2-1	CAPEAGGLHNEQFF
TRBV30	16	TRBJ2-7	CAWAGTSGLPPYEQYF
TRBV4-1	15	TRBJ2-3	CASSQVSGITDTQYF
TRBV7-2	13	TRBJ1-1	CASSRQRNTEAFF
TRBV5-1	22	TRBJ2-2	CASSLSPKFATSGRANTGELFF
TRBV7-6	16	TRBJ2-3	CASSLGLAGGPDTQYF
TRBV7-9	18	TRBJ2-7	CASSLQGRRTSGSYEQYF
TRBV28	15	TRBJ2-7	CASSTLAGGSREQYF
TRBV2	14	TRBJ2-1	CASTGGGPHNEQFF
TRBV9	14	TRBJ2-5	CASSSGTTQETQYF
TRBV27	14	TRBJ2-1	CASRKLAGDNEQFF
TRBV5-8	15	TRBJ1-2	CASSLMGSADYGYTF